One and the same sample provided the 27 T cell receptor beta chains below, sequenced in a study of Ad26.COV2.S vaccination and SARS-CoV-2 variants. The treatment denotes: over 15 received Ad26.COV2.S at low or high dose, single or two shots; 5 received placebo; per-sample allocation not given. Sampling took place 63 days after the first vaccine or placebo injection. Measured with immunoSEQ multiplex PCR; TCRdb has only the in-frame clones, and not every one. The table has about 350,000 clones, about 88% seen once. The input for sequencing was peripheral blood, taken in a trial of Ad26.COV2.S vaccine versus placebo. These receptors all come from a person between 18 and 59 years old who received the Ad26.COV2.S COVID-19 vaccine or a placebo.

The chain carries TRBV7-2 and TRBJ2-5; 7 positions agree with TRBD2. V lost 5 bases, J lost 4 bases, and 7 bases stayed unmatched. The CDR3 consists of 14 residues. The germline V gene has CDR1 SGHTA and CDR2 FQGNSA. The CDR3 region has the DNA TGTGCCAGCAGCCCGGGAGGATCGGGAGAGACCCAGTACTTC. As protein: CASSPGGSGETQYF.

This chain connects TRBV14 to TRBJ2-3; D possibly corresponds to TRBD1 (6 bases). Germline CDR1 reads SGHDN; CDR2 reads FVKESK. The CDR3 consists of 14 residues. V lost 3 bases, J lost 6 bases, and 13 bases lay in between. CDR3 sequence: CASSHQPQGDTQYF. The DNA of the CDR3 is TGTGCCAGCAGCCACCAACCTCAGGGGGATACGCAGTATTTT.

This clone has ten or more counts. The J gene is TRBJ1-1, the V gene TRBV3-1 (or the pseudogene TRBV3-2); D gene unclear. The CDR3 is 12 amino acids. The germline gives CDR1 LGHDT, CDR2 YNNKEL (reference sequence). Trimming took off 1 base at V and 10 bases at J, with 10 bases between the two ends. The CDR3 DNA is TGTGCCAGCAGCCAAGGTCGGGTGGCAGCTTTCTTT. Its translation: CASSQGRVAAFF.

DNA for the CDR3: TGTGCCAGCAGCAGCGACATTTGGGACTATGGCTACACCTTC. Its protein product is CASSSDIWDYGYTF. V and J are TRBV11-2 and TRBJ1-2; no reliable D call. Looked up from germline, CDR1 is SGHAT and CDR2 is FQNNGV. The CDR3 sequence is 14 residues long. Trimming took 5 bases from V and 3 from J, leaving 13 bases between them.

The chain is built from TRBV11-2 and TRBJ1-1; D gene ambiguous. V lost 4 bases to trimming and J lost 10 bases, with 13 bases between them. This CDR3 comprises 12 residues. CDR1 is SGHAT, CDR2 FQNNGV, per germline. The chain's CDR3 is CASSSNRESAFF. Here the CDR3 DNA reads TGTGCCAGCAGCTCCAATAGGGAATCAGCTTTCTTT.

The rearrangement uses TRBV2 and TRBJ1-6, with D uncertain. V lost 1 base, J lost 9 bases, and 10 bases lay in between. CDR3 length: 14 residues. Per the germline V gene, CDR1 is SNHLY and CDR2 is FYNNEI. The CDR3 DNA is TGTGCCAGCAGTGAAGGCCTCCTAGGTTCACCCCTCCACTTT. It encodes CASSEGLLGSPLHF.

This chain joins TRBV6-1 and TRBJ2-5; D may be TRBD1 (6 bases). The CDR3 sequence is 12 residues long. Germline values: CDR1 MNHNS, CDR2 SASEGT. Trimming shortened V by 2 bases and J by 7 bases, and 8 bases separated the two germline ends. The CDR3 spells CASSETGLTQYF. The CDR3 DNA reads as TGTGCCAGCAGTGAAACAGGGTTGACCCAGTACTTC.

This clone was seen once. The genes are TRBV24-1 and TRBJ2-1; D is possibly TRBD1 (5 bases). Trimming removed 0 bases at V and 6 bases at J, with 11 bases between. The CDR3 has 15 residues. CDR1 and CDR2 from the germline V gene are KGHDR and SFDVKD. The CDR3 protein is CATSDLGHPGNEQFF. CDR3 in DNA: TGTGCCACCAGTGATTTGGGACACCCCGGCAATGAGCAGTTCTTC.

This clone was counted between two and nine times. The chain combines TRBV7-9 with TRBJ1-6; no clear D gene. The CDR3 extends over 14 amino acids. The V and J ends lost 5 bases and 9 bases respectively, with 14 bases between them. Germline CDR1 reads SEHNR; CDR2 reads FQNEAQ (reference sequence). The CDR3 sequence is CASSLLSRVSPLHF. CDR3 coding DNA: TGTGCCAGCAGCCTTCTTTCTAGGGTTTCACCCCTCCACTTT.

This sequence joins TRBV6-5 and TRBJ2-7; 11 bases fit TRBD1. Germline V gene data show CDR1 as MNHEY and CDR2 as SVGAGI. The CDR3 sequence is 14 residues long. The V and J ends lost 10 bases and 1 base, in that order; junction bases with no gene match: 6. The CDR3: CATNRDRGSYEQYF. CDR3 DNA: TGTGCCACCAACCGGGACAGGGGGTCCTACGAGCAGTACTTC.

This clone was found once. The chain uses TRBV27 and TRBJ2-1; tentative D call: TRBD1 (5 bases). Germline CDR1 and CDR2: MNHEY and SMNVEV (reference sequence). This CDR3 comprises 14 residues. V lost 8 bases and J 2 bases, leaving 13 bases between the germline ends. The CDR3 region has the DNA TGTGCCAGCCCCACAGGTGTAGCCTACAATGAGCAGTTCTTC. Translation gives CASPTGVAYNEQFF.

This chain joins TRBV28 and TRBJ2-1, with 10 bases aligning to TRBD2. Germline-derived CDR1 and CDR2 are MDHEN and SYDVKM. V dropped 1 base and J dropped 13; count of bases not matched to a gene: 13. This CDR3 contains 16 residues. This CDR3 is CASSLYFVGTSDLQFF. DNA for the CDR3: TGTGCCAGCAGTTTATATTTTGTGGGGACTAGCGATCTACAGTTCTTC.

A single count supports this clone. This same CDR3 is encoded by further DNA sequences in the sample. CDR3 coding DNA: TGCGCCAGCAGCTTGGGACAGGGGTACAATGAGCAGTTCTTC. Translation gives CASSLGQGYNEQFF. The V and J genes are TRBV5-1 and TRBJ2-1; 8 nucleotides agree with TRBD1. Trimming took 0 bases from V and 4 from J; bases not matched to a gene: 0. The CDR3 loop spans 14 amino acids. From germline, CDR1 is SGHRS and CDR2 YFSETQ.

The rearrangement joins TRBV27 to TRBJ2-5, with D unresolved. The CDR3 contains 12 residues. Between the trimmed V and J ends, which lost 5 bases and 4 bases, there was a span of 8 bases. The V gene's germline CDR1 is MNHEY and CDR2 SMNVEV (reference sequence). The CDR3 loop is CASSGDRETQYF. CDR3 nucleotides: TGTGCCAGCAGTGGGGATCGAGAGACCCAGTACTTC.

The chain is built from TRBV6-2 or TRBV6-3 and TRBJ2-5; 14 bases map to TRBD2. Germline V gives CDR1 MNHEY, CDR2 SVGEGT. This CDR3 region has 15 residues. Trimming at V came to 4 bases and at J to 6 bases, leaving 4 bases not matched to a gene. The CDR3: CASSSTSGGAQTQYF. The CDR3 DNA reads as TGTGCCAGCAGTTCGACTAGCGGGGGGGCTCAGACCCAGTACTTC.

V is TRBV5-8 and J is TRBJ2-7; 9 bases match TRBD1. Germline CDR1 is SGHTS and CDR2 is YDEGEE. The ends lost 4 bases at V and 3 bases at J; junction bases unmatched: 8. The CDR3 extends over 15 amino acids. This CDR3 reads CASSPPGGQGYEQYF. The CDR3 DNA is TGTGCCAGCAGCCCGCCGGGGGGACAGGGCTACGAGCAGTACTTC.

V usage is TRBV5-1 and J usage is TRBJ2-1; the match to TRBD2 covers 7 bases. The junction had 4 bases not matched to a gene; V was cut back by 2 bases and J by 2 bases. From germline, CDR1 is SGHRS and CDR2 YFSETQ. The CDR3 consists of 15 residues. CDR3 in amino acids: CASSFGEGPYNEQFF. The CDR3 region has the DNA TGCGCCAGCAGCTTTGGGGAGGGCCCCTACAATGAGCAGTTCTTC.

In its sample, this clone was seen once. The chain uses TRBV27 and TRBJ2-7; 10 bases are shared with TRBD1. CDR1 MNHEY and CDR2 SMNVEV come from the germline V gene (reference sequence). V dropped 5 bases and J dropped 7; count of bases not matched to a gene: 8. This CDR3 comprises 14 residues. CDR3 DNA sequence: TGTGCCAGCAGTACACGGACAGGGGGAGGTGAGCAGTACTTC. Its protein product is CASSTRTGGGEQYF.

The chain carries TRBV28 and TRBJ1-4, with 7 bases aligning to TRBD1. The CDR3 is made up of 14 amino acids. With 6 bases clipped from V and 7 bases from J, the junction kept 8 bases outside the gene matches. Germline values: CDR1 MDHEN, CDR2 SYDVKM. The DNA of the CDR3 is TGTGCCAGCAGGTTGGGAGGGGACAGTGAAAAACTGTTTTTT. It yields the protein CASRLGGDSEKLFF.

The J gene is TRBJ2-4, the V gene TRBV6-1, with 9 nucleotides matching TRBD1. The CDR3 is 19 amino acids. Germline V lookup: CDR1 MNHNS, CDR2 SASEGT. Trimming removed 4 bases from V and 4 bases from J; junction bases left unmatched: 17. The CDR3 nucleotides are TGTGCCAGCAGTGGAATTACCCAAACAGGGGGCAGGTCGAAAAACATTCAGTACTTC. This gives the protein CASSGITQTGGRSKNIQYF.

This rearrangement joins TRBV7-9 to TRBJ2-1; D possibly corresponds to TRBD2 (6 bases). This CDR3 comprises 14 residues. CDR1 is SEHNR, CDR2 FQNEAQ, per germline (reference sequence). V lost 8 bases and J lost 7, with 18 bases in between. CDR3 sequence reads: CASCHSGGSNEQFF. The CDR3 DNA is TGTGCCAGCTGCCATAGCGGTGGGAGTAATGAGCAGTTCTTC.

V gene TRBV28 combines with J gene TRBJ1-3; TRBD1 matches 11 bases. Trimming cost V 6 bases and J 7 bases; bases outside gene matches: 5. The CDR3 has 14 residues. Germline V gives CDR1 MDHEN, CDR2 SYDVKM. This chain's CDR3 is CASRGQGEGNTIYF. The CDR3 nucleotides are TGTGCCAGCAGGGGACAGGGGGAAGGTAACACCATATATTTT.

The chain employs TRBV18 and TRBJ2-7, with 8 bases fitting TRBD2. Germline-derived CDR1 and CDR2 are KGHSH and LQKENI. The J segment lost 1 base and the V segment lost 3 bases, leaving 5 bases of the junction unmatched. The CDR3 has 15 residues. CDR3 nucleotide sequence: TGTGCCAGCTCACCCCCGGGACTAGAATCCTACGAGCAGTACTTC. Translation gives CASSPPGLESYEQYF.

The chain joins TRBV6-4 to TRBJ2-3; possible D gene TRBD2, 5 bases. CDR3 length: 14 residues. The V gene's germline CDR1 is MRHNA and CDR2 SNTAGT. The V end was cut by 2 bases, the J end by 3 bases, with 9 bases between. The DNA for the CDR3 is TGTGCCAGCAGTGACATCGGCGGGACAGATACGCAGTATTTT. It is translated as CASSDIGGTDTQYF.

The chain has TRBV6-5 and TRBJ2-7, with TRBD1 identical over 9 bases. After removal of 0 bases from V and 1 base from J, the junction contained 4 bases not matched to a gene. The CDR3 runs 16 residues. Per the germline V gene, CDR1 is MNHEY and CDR2 is SVGAGI. This chain's CDR3 is CASSYSPGQGSYEQYF. The CDR3 region has the DNA TGTGCCAGCAGTTACTCGCCGGGACAGGGTTCCTACGAGCAGTACTTC.

This clone occurred a few times. This chain connects TRBV30 to TRBJ2-3; TRBD1 might be the D (5 bases). The V gene lost 0 bases and the J gene lost 4 bases, with 17 bases spanning the gap. The CDR3 runs to 16 residues. Germline loops: CDR1 GTSNPN, CDR2 SVGIG (reference sequence). In nucleotides, the CDR3 is TGTGCCTGGAGTGTAGATGGGTCAGGGAAGTCAGATACGCAGTATTTT. As protein: CAWSVDGSGKSDTQYF.

The chain combines TRBV6-2 or TRBV6-3 with TRBJ2-7; TRBD1 matches 8 bases. Trimming took 2 bases from V and 3 from J; bases not matched to a gene: 9. This CDR3 comprises 16 residues. Germline assignment: CDR1 MNHEY and CDR2 SVGEGT. The CDR3 DNA follows: TGTGCCAGCAGTTACGGTCCTACAGGGGGAGGCTACGAGCAGTACTTC. Residues: CASSYGPTGGGYEQYF.